These 18 T cell receptor beta chains originate from one sample sequenced in a study of blood T cells in healthy people across ages. Using a J-beta primer mix together with a sample-barcoded 5' primer, a second PCR was run for roughly 6 to 12 cycles. One entry per CDR3 protein results from TCRdb running MiXCR on the 5' RACE reads. The table has 980,000 or so distinct CDR3 sequences, about 44% seen once. The specimen sequenced was blood. All receptors come from a man aged 25 to 40 in good health.

V usage is TRBV10-3 and J usage is TRBJ2-6; the D is unclear. The CDR3 loop spans 16 amino acids. In germline, CDR1 is ENHRY, CDR2 SYGVKD. Trimming pared 2 bases from V and 0 bases from J, leaving 8 bases between. CDR3 protein: CAISETRPSGANVLTF. Written as DNA, the CDR3 is TGTGCCATCAGTGAGACTCGGCCCTCTGGGGCCAACGTCCTGACTTTC.

The J gene is TRBJ1-6, the V gene TRBV12-3 or TRBV12-4, with 8 bases matching TRBD1. This CDR3 is built from 16 residues. V lost 3 bases and J lost 8; bases outside the gene matches: 9. This CDR3 is CASSFGQGTRDSPLHF. The DNA for the CDR3 is TGTGCCAGCAGTTTCGGACAGGGAACAAGGGATTCACCCCTCCACTTT.

This clonotype was observed a handful of times. The chain is built from TRBV2 and TRBJ2-1, with 10 positions matching TRBD1. The CDR3 is 16 amino acids. Germline V CDR1 and CDR2: SNHLY, FYNNEI. J lost 6 bases, V lost 2 bases, and 7 bases had no gene match. CDR3 nucleotide sequence: TGTGCCAGCAGTGAACTCGAAAGGACAGGGGGCAATGAGCAGTTCTTC. Encoded protein: CASSELERTGGNEQFF.

This clonotype was detected only a few times. The chain employs TRBV29-1 and TRBJ2-1; 7 bases line up with TRBD2. The CDR3 is 14 amino acids. V gave up 3 bases and J gave up 6 bases; unmatched junction bases: 8. Per germline, CDR1 SQVTM and CDR2 ANQGSEA. The CDR3 region has the DNA TGCAGCGTTGATGGGGGGGTCCGCGGCAATGAGCAGTTCTTC. It yields the protein CSVDGGVRGNEQFF.

J is TRBJ2-3 and V is TRBV11-3; TRBD2 matches 7 bases. This CDR3 comprises 17 residues. Germline assignment: CDR1 SGHNT and CDR2 YENEEA. V lost 4 bases, J lost 0 bases, and 10 bases stayed unmatched. DNA for the CDR3: TGTGCCAGCAGCTCTGGGCGGGGGAGCGAAAGCACAGATACGCAGTATTTT. It is translated as CASSSGRGSESTDTQYF. Based on the CDR3 plus reference TRBV11-3 and TRBJ2-3, the full variable domain is EAGVVQSPRYKIIEKKQPVAFWCNPISGHNTLYWYLQNLGQGPELLIRYENEEAVDDSQLPKDRFSAERLKGVDSTLKIQPAELGDSAVYLCASSSGRGSESTDTQYFGPGTRLTVL.

The V gene is TRBV12-3 or TRBV12-4, the J gene TRBJ1-2; 7 positions match TRBD1. V lost 6 bases to trimming and J lost 7 bases; unmatched junction nucleotides: 14. The CDR3 length is 15 residues. The CDR3 loop reads CASRTLTGKVAGYTF. Here the CDR3 DNA reads TGTGCCAGCAGGACCTTGACAGGGAAGGTTGCTGGCTACACCTTC.

In its sample, this clonotype was seen a few times. V is TRBV19 and J is TRBJ2-1; no definite D call. V shed 4 bases and J shed 3 bases, with 13 bases lying between them. CDR1 and CDR2 (germline): LNHDA, SQIVND (reference sequence). The CDR3 has 15 residues. The CDR3 spells CASSKTQTVYNEQFF. The CDR3, as DNA: TGTGCCAGTAGTAAGACACAGACTGTCTACAATGAGCAGTTCTTC.

This clonotype was recorded at least ten times. The genes are TRBV6-6 and TRBJ1-2; maybe TRBD1 (6 bases). Germline CDR1 and CDR2: MNHNY and SVGAGI (reference sequence). The CDR3 totals 15 residues. Trimming removed 5 bases from V and 1 base from J, with 14 bases in between. DNA for the CDR3: TGTGCCAGCAGTCCTGGACAGAACCTTAACTATGGCTACACCTTC. It encodes CASSPGQNLNYGYTF.

This clonotype was picked up one time. This chain connects TRBV5-1 to TRBJ1-4; 8 bases agree with TRBD1. Germline V gives CDR1 SGHRS, CDR2 YFSETQ. V gave up 3 bases and J gave up 5 bases; unmatched junction bases: 3. The CDR3 is 14 residues long. The CDR3 region has the DNA TGCGCCAGCAGCTCAGGGGGCCGCAATGAAAAACTGTTTTTT. Amino acids: CASSSGGRNEKLFF.

This chain connects TRBV10-2 to TRBJ1-5; D unclear. Germline-derived CDR1 and CDR2 are WSHSY and SAAADI. This CDR3 comprises 14 residues. V was pared by 6 bases and J by 2 bases, with 11 bases between. The CDR3 sequence is CASSLIDGNQPQHF. The CDR3 coding sequence is TGCGCCAGCAGCCTAATAGATGGCAATCAGCCCCAGCATTTT.

Only a few counts were recorded for this clonotype. The J gene is TRBJ2-3, the V gene TRBV2, with D maybe TRBD1 (6 bases). V was cut by 8 bases and J by 0 bases, with 18 bases left in between. The germline gives CDR1 SNHLY, CDR2 FYNNEI. CDR3 size: 16 residues. CDR3 sequence: CASQRGLTKSTDTQYF. The CDR3 nucleotides are TGTGCCAGCCAGAGGGGGTTGACAAAGAGCACAGATACGCAGTATTTT.

The J gene is TRBJ2-7, the V gene TRBV12-3 or TRBV12-4; either TRBD1 or TRBD2 may supply D (5 bases each). The germline V and J ends were trimmed by 3 bases and 2 bases, with 17 bases remaining between them. The length of the CDR3 is 16 residues. The CDR3 coding sequence is TGTGCCAGCAGTTTCGGGGCGGACGTCGACCCCTACGAGCAGTACTTC. Translation gives CASSFGADVDPYEQYF.

About this clonotype itself: Possible read error: a much larger clone is one base away. The chain is built from TRBV27 and TRBJ2-3; D may be TRBD1 or TRBD2 (5 bases each). Germline V lookup: CDR1 MNHEY, CDR2 SMNVEV (reference sequence). V lost 6 bases and J 3 bases, leaving 13 bases between the germline ends. The CDR3 contains 14 residues. The CDR3 loop is CASRGRGWTDTQYF. The CDR3 DNA is TGTGCCAGCAGGGGACGGGGTTGGACAGATACGCAGTATTTT.

Note on this clonotype: The junction departs from germline at one end; a sequencing error may be responsible. The chain employs TRBV9 and TRBJ1-6; 8 bases map to TRBD1. This CDR3 has 15 amino acids. From germline, CDR1 is SGDLS and CDR2 YYNGEE. The CDR3 DNA sequence: TGTGCCAGCAGCCCAGGGGGCAGGGGTAATTCACCCCCCCACTTT. The encoded protein is CASSPGGRGNSPPHF.

Comment on this clonotype: With a much larger clone just one base away, this may be a read error. No conserved phenylalanine or tryptophan ends this CDR3, so it is likely a read error. This rearrangement joins TRBV20-1 to TRBJ2-3; TRBD2 matches at 11 bases. The CDR3 contains 17 residues. Germline CDR1 is DFQATT and CDR2 is SNEGSKA (reference sequence). V lost 1 base to trimming and J lost 2 bases; unmatched junction nucleotides: 8. CDR3 in amino acids: CSARGTVLAGVTDTQYL. CDR3 bases: TGCAGTGCTAGAGGGACGGTACTAGCGGGGGTCACAGATACGCAGTATTTA.

The chain recombines TRBV7-2 with TRBJ2-5; D is possibly TRBD2 (7 bases). The J call is doubtful: the DNA matches TRBJ2-7 better. The CDR3 consists of 17 residues. Germline CDR1 reads SGHTA; CDR2 reads FQGNSA. CDR3 DNA: TGTGCCAGCAGCCTCACTAGCGTTCGACTGGGGGGCCTCGAGCAGTACTTC. The encoded protein is CASSLTSVRLGGLEQYF.

This rearrangement joins TRBV7-2 to TRBJ2-4; the match to TRBD1 covers 7 bases. The DNA end is more similar to TRBJ2-7, so the J call may be wrong. Looked up from germline, CDR1 is SGHTA and CDR2 is FQGNSA. There are 14 residues in the CDR3. The DNA for the CDR3 is TGTGCCAGCAGCTCCCTCGGACAGGAATACGAGCAGTACTTC. It yields the protein CASSSLGQEYEQYF.

The chain couples TRBV5-1 to TRBJ2-7; 7 bases are a match to TRBD2. The DNA end favors TRBJ2-5, so the J call may be wrong. This CDR3 spans 13 amino acids. Germline V lookup: CDR1 SGHRS, CDR2 YFSETQ. CDR3: CASRRGTEETQYF. For the CDR3, the DNA is TGCGCCAGCAGGCGGGGGACTGAAGAGACCCAGTACTTC.